The source of this T cell receptor beta chain is a study of blood T cell repertoires in COVID-19. As for the study in general: COVID-19 samples collected from the United States, Italy and Spain covered acute and convalescent phases. From T cells, B-cell-depleted T cells, or PBMCs came the material, which was cDNA or gDNA.

Method: immunoSEQ multiplex PCR; TCRdb's copy keeps in-frame clones and lacks some. The sample lists some 200,000 clones; 70% to 85% were seen once. This clone was observed once. The TCR sequence derives from a human donor with acute or convalescent COVID-19. The donor label of this sample is uncertain. The sequenced material came from peripheral blood.

This chain's CDR3 is CASSFSVIYQPQHF. In DNA form, the CDR3 reads TGTGCCAGTAGTTTCTCGGTCATCTATCAGCCCCAGCATTTT. The rearrangement links TRBV19 to TRBJ1-5; no reliable D call. The CDR3 covers 14 residues. V lost 5 bases to trimming and J lost 5 bases, with 13 bases between them. Germline loops: CDR1 LNHDA, CDR2 SQIVND (reference sequence).